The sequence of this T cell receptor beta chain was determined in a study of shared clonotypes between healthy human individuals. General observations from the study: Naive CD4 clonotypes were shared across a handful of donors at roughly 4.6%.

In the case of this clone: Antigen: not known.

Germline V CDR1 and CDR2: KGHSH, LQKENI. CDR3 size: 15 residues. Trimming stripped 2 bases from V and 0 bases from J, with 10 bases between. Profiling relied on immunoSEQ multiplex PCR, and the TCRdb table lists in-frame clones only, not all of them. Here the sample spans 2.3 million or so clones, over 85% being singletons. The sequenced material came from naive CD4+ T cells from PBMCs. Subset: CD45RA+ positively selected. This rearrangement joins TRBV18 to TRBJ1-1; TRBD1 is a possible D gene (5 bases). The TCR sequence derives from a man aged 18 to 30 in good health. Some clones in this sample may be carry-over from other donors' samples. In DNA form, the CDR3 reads TGTGCCAGCTCACCAACAGGCCTGGTGAACACTGAAGCTTTCTTT. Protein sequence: CASSPTGLVNTEAFF.